Listed below are T cell receptor beta chains from one sample, sequenced in a study of blood T cell dynamics during melanoma immunotherapy. This table comes from immunoSEQ multiplex PCR, and its TCRdb copy is limited to in-frame clones, with some not included. The sample lists some 2,000 clones; 76% were seen once. Sequences were derived from CD8+ T cells from blood, sampled from a patient treated with checkpoint blockade. The receptors stem from a human donor with melanoma. The conserved cysteine and the conserved F or W are not part of the CDR3 here. Size is stated for part of the rows, as once, few or many counts, or as a class when the clone is expanded.

abundance: -
j_gene: TRBJ1-5
v_gene: TRBV19
len: 13
CDR3aa: ASSIMSQSNQPQH

abundance: once
j_gene: TRBJ2-1
v_gene: TRBV13
len: 11
CDR3aa: ASSSLNRGEQF

abundance: few
j_gene: TRBJ1-5
v_gene: TRBV18
len: 13
CDR3aa: ASSPSTGVNQPQH